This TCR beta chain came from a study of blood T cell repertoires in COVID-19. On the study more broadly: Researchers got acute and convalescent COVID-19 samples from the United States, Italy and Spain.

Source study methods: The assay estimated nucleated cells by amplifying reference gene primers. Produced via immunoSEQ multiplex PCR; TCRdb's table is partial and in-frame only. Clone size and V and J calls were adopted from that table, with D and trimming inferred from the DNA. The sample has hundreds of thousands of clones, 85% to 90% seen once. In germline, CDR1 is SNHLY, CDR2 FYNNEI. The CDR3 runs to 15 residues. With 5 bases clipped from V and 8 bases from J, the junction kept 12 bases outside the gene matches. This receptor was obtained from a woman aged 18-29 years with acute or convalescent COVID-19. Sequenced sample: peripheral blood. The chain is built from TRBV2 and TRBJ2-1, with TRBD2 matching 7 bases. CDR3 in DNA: TGTGCCAGCAGTCCCCTAGCGGACCTGGGCTATGAGCAGTTCTTC. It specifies CASSPLADLGYEQFF.